The 30 T cell receptor beta chains in this list originate from one sample, sequenced in a study of OX40 agonist ivuxolimab in advanced cancers. Library creation used the immunoSEQ multiplex PCR assay. What TCRdb holds here is the immuneACCESS table cut down to in-frame rearrangements. Part of the clones is not present; checked against another copy, under half of the missing clones reflect an unresolved V gene, and the others are unexplained. The sample table contains 70,000 to 90,000 clones; only one count was recorded for under 90% of them. The ten largest clones add up to approximately 7% of the sample. Here the sequenced sample was CD4+ or CD8+ T cells sorted from blood, taken in a trial of the OX40 agonist ivuxolimab. The receptors stem from an adult with an advanced solid tumor such as melanoma, head and neck, liver or kidney cancer.

The gene calls are TRBV2 and TRBJ1-5; D gene unclear. The CDR3 sequence is 12 residues long. Per germline, CDR1 SNHLY and CDR2 FYNNEI. V was pared by 3 bases and J by 7 bases, with 7 bases between. CDR3 amino acids: CASSDAGQPQHF. CDR3 sequence (DNA): TGTGCCAGCAGTGATGCGGGGCAGCCCCAGCATTTT.

This chain uses TRBV30 with TRBJ1-6; TRBD1 aligns across 7 bases. Germline lookup yields CDR1 GTSNPN and CDR2 SVGIG (reference sequence). Trimming at V came to 6 bases and at J to 10 bases, leaving 12 bases not matched to a gene. The length of the CDR3 is 14 residues. The CDR3 spells CACESRQGVSPLHF. CDR3 DNA: TGTGCCTGCGAGTCTCGACAGGGCGTATCACCCCTCCACTTT. The full variable domain, its missing parts supplied by reference TRBV30 and TRBJ1-6, is SQTIHQWPATLVQPVGSPLSLECTVEGTSNPNLYWYRQAAGRGLQLLFYSVGIGQISSEVPQNLSASRPQDRQFILSSKKLLLSDSGFYLCACESRQGVSPLHFGNGTRLTVT.

This clone was detected only a few times. The J gene is TRBJ1-2, the V gene TRBV15, with TRBD1 identical over 8 bases. The CDR3 totals 16 residues. Germline trimming cut 0 bases from V and 2 bases from J; bases unmatched to any gene: 5. CDR1 and CDR2 (germline): LNHNV, YYDKDF (reference sequence). CDR3 nucleotides: TGTGCCACCAGCAGAGAGGGGCAGGGGGCAAACTATGGCTACACCTTC. This sequence encodes CATSREGQGANYGYTF.

The chain links TRBV28 to TRBJ2-7; D gene ambiguous. The CDR3 extends over 15 amino acids. Germline values: CDR1 MDHEN, CDR2 SYDVKM. Trimming took 4 bases from V and 0 from J, leaving 13 bases between them. Here the CDR3 DNA reads TGTGCCAGCAGTTCAGAACAGTTAGACTCCTACGAGCAGTACTTC. It specifies CASSSEQLDSYEQYF.

The chain combines TRBV2 with TRBJ2-7; D is possibly TRBD1 (5 bases). CDR1 and CDR2 from the germline V gene are SNHLY and FYNNEI. This CDR3 is 13 amino acids long. The V end was cut by 8 bases, the J end by 0 bases, with 11 bases between. DNA of the CDR3: TGTGCCAGCGTAGAAGGGGTCTCCTACGAGCAGTACTTC. Its protein is CASVEGVSYEQYF.

The chain employs TRBV7-2 and TRBJ2-2; 8 bases are a match to TRBD1. With V trimmed by 5 bases and J by 6 bases, 8 bases remained unmatched. The germline CDR1 and CDR2 sequences are SGHTA and FQGNSA. The CDR3 is 15 residues long. CDR3 bases: TGTGCCAGCAGCCGACAGGGGATAGACGCCGGGGAGCTGTTTTTT. This gives the protein CASSRQGIDAGELFF.

The chain uses TRBV29-1 and TRBJ2-1; a weak D match, TRBD2 (6 bases). V shed 7 bases and J shed 6 bases, with 16 bases lying between them. Germline values: CDR1 SQVTM, CDR2 ANQGSEA. The CDR3 contains 13 residues. The CDR3 DNA follows: TGCAGCGGGATCGGGGCGGAGGGCAATGAGCAGTTCTTC. This gives the protein CSGIGAEGNEQFF.

The chain links TRBV5-1 to TRBJ2-7; 10 nucleotides align to TRBD2. From germline, CDR1 is SGHRS and CDR2 YFSETQ. The CDR3 spans 16 residues. The ends lost 4 bases at V and 7 bases at J; junction bases unmatched: 14. In DNA, the CDR3 is TGCGCCAGCAGCAGCGTGGCCCCTAGCGGGAGTAGAGAGCAGTACTTC. It specifies CASSSVAPSGSREQYF.

The chain links TRBV15 to TRBJ2-5; D call uncertain. CDR1 is LNHNV, CDR2 YYDKDF, per germline (reference sequence). Deletions cut 6 bases from V and 5 bases from J, with 13 bases between. CDR3 length: 13 residues. CDR3 sequence (DNA): TGTGCCACCAGGACGTCCGGTACGGAGACCCAGTACTTC. Its translation: CATRTSGTETQYF. Looking up the rest from reference TRBV15 and TRBJ2-5 gives the full variable domain: DAMVIQNPRYQVTQFGKPVTLSCSQTLNHNVMYWYQQKSSQAPKLLFHYYDKDFNNEADTPDNFQSRRPNTSFCFLDIRSPGLGDTAMYLCATRTSGTETQYFGPGTRLLVL.

CDR3 sequence: CASSKGKTGGYESNQPQHF. The CDR3 DNA reads as TGTGCCAGCAGCAAAGGTAAGACAGGGGGATATGAGAGCAATCAGCCCCAGCATTTT. V usage is TRBV21-1 and J usage is TRBJ1-5; TRBD1 reflects the table's D call only, with no check against the DNA. TRBV21-1 is an annotated pseudogene. The CDR3 is 19 amino acids.

This chain connects TRBV30 to TRBJ1-2, with D perhaps TRBD1 (5 bases). Germline CDR1 reads GTSNPN; CDR2 reads SVGIG (reference sequence). V lost 5 bases, J lost 7 bases, and 20 bases lay in between. The CDR3 loop spans 14 amino acids. CDR3 residues: CAWAPGGVGSGYTF. In nucleotides, the CDR3 is TGTGCCTGGGCCCCCGGGGGAGTCGGGAGTGGCTACACCTTC.

In regard to this clone: The junction and the germline gene differ at one end; a read error may be behind it. The V call is TRBV4-2, the J call TRBJ1-6; 7 bases are a match to TRBD1. Per the germline V gene, CDR1 is LGHNA and CDR2 is YNFKEQ. The CDR3 is 14 amino acids. The chain's CDR3 is CASRQGGDNSPLHF. In nucleotides, the CDR3 is TGTGCCAGCCGCCAGGGGGGCGATAATTCACCCCTCCACTTT.

The gene calls are TRBV5-1 and TRBJ1-2; D is undetermined. Germline V gene sequence: CDR1 SGHRS, CDR2 YFSETQ. The V end lost 0 bases, the J end lost 7 bases, and 16 bases lay between the germline ends. The CDR3 is 15 amino acids. The CDR3 sequence: CASSLAPGLTSGYTF. The CDR3 nucleotides read TGCGCCAGCAGCTTGGCCCCAGGCCTCACTTCTGGCTACACCTTC.

The CDR3 spells CASSREDRGHGELFF. In DNA form, the CDR3 reads TGTGCCAGCAGCCGAGAAGACAGGGGGCACGGGGAGCTGTTTTTT. This chain uses TRBV7-6 with TRBJ2-2, with 10 nucleotides matching TRBD1. The germline CDR1 and CDR2 sequences are SGHVS and FNYEAQ. V was pared by 5 bases and J by 7 bases, with 7 bases of the junction left unmatched. This CDR3 is built from 15 residues.

CDR3 sequence (DNA): TGTGCCAGCAGTTTTAGGGGACTTGGTGTCCAAGAGACCCAGTACTTC. Translating gives CASSFRGLGVQETQYF. The chain has TRBV28 and TRBJ2-5; D perhaps matches TRBD2 (6 bases). Trimming removed 3 bases at V and 1 base at J, with 15 bases between. This CDR3 comprises 16 residues. Germline CDR1 reads MDHEN; CDR2 reads SYDVKM.

This sequence joins TRBV7-3 and TRBJ2-3; D gene uncertain. CDR1 is SGHTA and CDR2 is FQGTGA in the germline V gene. This CDR3 comprises 13 residues. Trimming took 3 bases from V and 5 from J, leaving 9 bases between them. This CDR3 reads CASSFVTGDTQYF. For the CDR3, the DNA is TGTGCCAGCAGCTTTGTTACGGGAGATACGCAGTATTTT.

J is TRBJ2-7 and V is TRBV2; 8 nucleotides line up with TRBD2. CDR3 length equals 13 residues. Germline loops: CDR1 SNHLY, CDR2 FYNNEI. The V gene end was trimmed by 6 bases and the J gene end by 6 bases; junction bases not matched to a gene: 7. The CDR3 region is CASSGLAGAEQYF. In nucleotides, the CDR3 is TGTGCCAGCAGCGGACTAGCTGGAGCCGAGCAGTACTTC. The variable domain in full, with the rest retrieved from reference TRBV2 and TRBJ2-7, is EPEVTQTPSHQVTQMGQEVILRCVPISNHLYFYWYRQILGQKVEFLVSFYNNEISEKSEIFDDQFSVERPDGSNFTLKIRSTKLEDSAMYFCASSGLAGAEQYFGPGTRLTVT.

V and J are TRBV5-5 and TRBJ1-5; 9 bases match TRBD1. Germline-derived CDR1 and CDR2 are SGHKS and YYEKEE (reference sequence). CDR3 length: 15 amino acids. The junction had 5 bases not matched to a gene; V was cut back by 0 bases and J by 7 bases. In DNA form, the CDR3 reads TGTGCCAGCAGCTTGGCGCCGGGACAGGGCCAGCCCCAGCATTTT. This codes for CASSLAPGQGQPQHF.

Worth noting for this clone: The junction departs from the called germline gene at one end, perhaps through a read error. This sequence joins TRBV19 and TRBJ1-2; 9 bases agree with TRBD1. Germline CDR1 LNHDA, CDR2 SQIVND (reference sequence). The length of the CDR3 is 14 residues. The CDR3 loop reads CASSVDRGFDGYTF. The DNA of the CDR3 is TGTGCCAGTAGTGTAGACAGGGGGTTCGATGGCTACACCTTC.

The chain employs TRBV13 and TRBJ1-2, with 10 bases identical to TRBD1. Germline values: CDR1 PRHDT, CDR2 FYEKMQ (reference sequence). The V and J ends lost 5 bases and 7 bases, in that order; junction bases with no gene match: 10. This CDR3 has 15 amino acids. CDR3 sequence (DNA): TGTGCCAGCAGCACCCGACAGGGGGCGCTGGCTGGCTACACCTTC. Amino acid sequence: CASSTRQGALAGYTF. Full variable domain (missing parts from reference TRBV13 and TRBJ1-2): AAGVIQSPRHLIKEKRETATLKCYPIPRHDTVYWYQQGPGQDPQFLISFYEKMQSDKGSIPDRFSAQQFSDYHSELNMSSLELGDSALYFCASSTRQGALAGYTFGSGTRLTVV.

The CDR3 DNA reads as TGTGCCAGCAGTTTGATGGGGGGGCTCCACACCTTC. This encodes CASSLMGGLHTF. The rearrangement joins TRBV28 to TRBJ1-2; D is possibly TRBD1 (6 bases). The germline V gene encodes CDR1 MDHEN and CDR2 SYDVKM. V shed 3 bases and J shed 12 bases, with 14 bases lying between them. The CDR3 has 12 amino acids.

V and J are TRBV5-1 and TRBJ2-2; D gene unclear. CDR1 is SGHRS, CDR2 YFSETQ, per germline. The V end lost 1 base, the J end lost 5 bases, and 12 bases lay between the germline ends. This CDR3 spans 15 amino acids. CDR3 sequence: CASSLNPNPTGELFF. CDR3 in DNA: TGCGCCAGCAGCTTGAACCCTAACCCAACCGGGGAGCTGTTTTTT.

This chain connects TRBV7-8 to TRBJ1-6; D remains unclear. V lost 10 bases to trimming and J lost 8 bases, with 12 bases between them. CDR3 length: 12 residues. Germline V gene sequence: CDR1 SGHVS, CDR2 FQNEAQ. The CDR3 region is CATTSEDSPLHF. CDR3 nucleotide sequence: TGTGCCACTACATCGGAGGATTCACCCCTCCACTTT.

The table lists this clone with a few counts. CDR3 nucleotide sequence: TGTGCCAGCAGCACCAGTAGTGGCTACACCTTC. This translates into CASSTSSGYTF. The chain links TRBV28 to TRBJ1-2; D unresolved. This CDR3 is built from 11 residues. V gave up 6 bases and J gave up 7 bases, with 9 bases separating them. The germline V gene has CDR1 MDHEN and CDR2 SYDVKM.

The chain is built from TRBV5-1 and TRBJ2-1; the D gene could be TRBD1 or TRBD2 (6 bases each). The CDR3 spans 16 residues. V lost 0 bases, J lost 1 base, and 11 bases lay in between. CDR1 and CDR2 from the germline V gene are SGHRS and YFSETQ. CDR3 DNA: TGCGCCAGCAGCTTGGTCGGGGGCCCGTCCTACAATGAGCAGTTCTTC. This codes for CASSLVGGPSYNEQFF.

This clone was recorded once. V is TRBV2 and J is TRBJ2-2; TRBD1 matches at 7 bases. Germline CDR1 SNHLY, CDR2 FYNNEI. V was clipped by 7 bases and J by 1 base; unmatched bases: 3. This CDR3 has 14 amino acids. This CDR3 is CASMGQWNTGELFF. The CDR3 coding sequence is TGTGCCAGCATGGGACAGTGGAACACCGGGGAGCTGTTTTTT. The full variable domain, its missing parts supplied by reference TRBV2 and TRBJ2-2, is EPEVTQTPSHQVTQMGQEVILRCVPISNHLYFYWYRQILGQKVEFLVSFYNNEISEKSEIFDDQFSVERPDGSNFTLKIRSTKLEDSAMYFCASMGQWNTGELFFGEGSRLTVL.

The genes are TRBV25-1 and TRBJ2-1; D not resolved. V lost 0 bases, J lost 4 bases, and 4 bases lay in between. Germline CDR1 is MGHDK and CDR2 is SYGVNS. This CDR3 spans 13 amino acids. CDR3 DNA sequence: TGTGCCAGCAGTGAATACACGTACAATGAGCAGTTCTTC. This gives the protein CASSEYTYNEQFF.

In its sample, this clone was seen once. The chain carries TRBV27 and TRBJ2-7; 7 bases fit TRBD1. CDR3 size: 14 residues. Germline-derived CDR1 and CDR2 are MNHEY and SMNVEV (reference sequence). Germline trimming cut 4 bases from V and 3 bases from J; bases unmatched to any gene: 6. The CDR3 protein is CASSYRGAVYEQYF. The CDR3 DNA reads as TGTGCCAGCAGTTACAGGGGCGCGGTCTACGAGCAGTACTTC.

The chain uses TRBV7-9 and TRBJ1-3, with D tentatively TRBD1 (6 bases). Trimming stripped 5 bases from V and 2 bases from J, with 19 bases between. Germline assignment: CDR1 SEHNR and CDR2 FQNEAQ (reference sequence). The CDR3 consists of 17 residues. CDR3 residues: CASSPAGTRKAGNTIYF. CDR3 DNA sequence: TGTGCCAGCAGCCCGGCCGGGACAAGGAAGGCTGGAAACACCATATATTTT.

The chain combines TRBV7-9 with TRBJ2-1; the D gene is possibly TRBD2 (5 bases). The CDR3 runs to 13 residues. CDR1 and CDR2 from the germline V gene are SEHNR and FQNEAQ (reference sequence). Trimming removed 0 bases at V and 8 bases at J, with 8 bases between. This chain's CDR3 is CASSLAERDEQFF. In DNA form, the CDR3 reads TGTGCCAGCAGCTTAGCGGAGAGGGATGAGCAGTTCTTC.